Listed below are T cell receptor beta chains from one sample, sequenced in a study of T cell responses to AZD1222 COVID-19 vaccine. Assay used: immunoSEQ multiplex PCR; TCRdb lists only in-frame clones, some missing. The sample holds about 170,000 clones, around 91% seen once. The specimen comprised peripheral blood, sampled on day 0 of AZD1222 vaccination. The receptor source for this set is an adult in good health. The CDR3 runs from the conserved cysteine through the conserved F or W. A D gene is named only where the DNA matches it firmly. Rows give clone size only sometimes, using once, few, many, or a class for an expanded clone.

>.|TRBJ1-5|.|TRBV12-3/TRBV12-4
TGTGCCAGCAGTTTGGAGGGTCAGCCCCAGCATTTT
CASSLEGQPQHF
>.|TRBJ2-7|TRBD2|TRBV3-1/TRBV3-2
TGTGCCAGCGGACTAGGGGCAGGCTACGAGCAGTACTTC
CASGLGAGYEQYF
>.|TRBJ2-5|TRBD1|TRBV19
TGTGCCAGTAGTACTCAGGGGGCGATGGGAGAGACCCAGTACTTC
CASSTQGAMGETQYF
>once|TRBJ2-3|.|TRBV7-2
TGTGCCAGCAGCTCGGGGGTGGATACGCAGTATTTT
CASSSGVDTQYF
>.|TRBJ1-2|.|TRBV2
TGTGCCAGCATCCTACAGGGAGATTTTAACTATGGCTACACCTTC
CASILQGDFNYGYTF
>.|TRBJ2-1|.|TRBV28
TGTGCCAGCAGTGCCCCCTCCTACAATGAGCAGTTCTTC
CASSAPSYNEQFF
>.|TRBJ2-1|TRBD2|TRBV12-3/TRBV12-4
TGTGCCAGCACCGGGACTAGCGTCAATGAGCAGTTCTTC
CASTGTSVNEQFF
>.|TRBJ1-2|.|TRBV18
TGTGCCAGCTCACCGGCGGAGCGGAGAGGACTTGGGGGCTACACCTTC
CASSPAERRGLGGYTF
>once|TRBJ2-2|.|TRBV4-1
TGCGCCAGCAGGGGTCGTCGCAGGGGCACCGGGGAGCTGTTTTTT
CASRGRRRGTGELFF
>.|TRBJ2-5|.|TRBV5-4
TGTGCCAGCAGCTTGGCGTTTCCGGGACAACTCCAAGAGACCCAGTACTTC
CASSLAFPGQLQETQYF
>once|TRBJ1-6|TRBD1|TRBV10-2
TGCGCCAGCAGCCTCACAGGGGATCTCTCACCCCTCCACTTT
CASSLTGDLSPLHF
>.|TRBJ1-5|TRBD1|TRBV27
TGTGCCAGCAGTTTAACTACAGGGGGCGGGAATCAGCCCCAGCATTTT
CASSLTTGGGNQPQHF
>.|TRBJ1-2|.|TRBV19
TGTGCTACTAGTGGGGATGGCTACACCTTC
CATSGDGYTF
>.|TRBJ2-7|.|TRBV15
TGTGCCACCAGCAGAAACCCAGGGCGGACCGCCTACGAGCAGTACTTC
CATSRNPGRTAYEQYF
>.|TRBJ1-5|.|TRBV6-5
TGTGCCAGCAGCTGGGGACCCCATCAGCCCCAGCATTTT
CASSWGPHQPQHF
>few|TRBJ1-2|.|TRBV10-3
TGTGCCATCAGTGTCCTTTGGGAAACGGAAGGCTACACCTTC
CAISVLWETEGYTF
>.|TRBJ2-3|TRBD2|TRBV7-2
TGTGCCAGCAGCTTAGCACTAGCGGGGGGAACAGATACGCAGTATTTT
CASSLALAGGTDTQYF
>.|TRBJ2-7|TRBD1|TRBV5-1
TGCGCCAGCAGCTTGACAGGGGATGCCTACGAGCAGTACTTC
CASSLTGDAYEQYF
>.|TRBJ2-5|.|TRBV5-1
TGCGCCAGCGAAACAGGGGGAGGGGAGACCCAGTACTTC
CASETGGGETQYF
>.|TRBJ1-5|.|TRBV3-1/TRBV3-2
TGTGCCAGCAGCCCAGAACCAGGGATAAATCAGCCCCAGCATTTT
CASSPEPGINQPQHF
>.|TRBJ2-1|.|TRBV20-1
TGCAGTGCTAGTGTCTCATCGGCTGCGTCCTACAATGAGCAGTTCTTC
CSASVSSAASYNEQFF
>.|TRBJ2-3|TRBD2|TRBV9
TGTGCCAGCAGCCTTGGACTAGGCACAGATACGCAGTATTTT
CASSLGLGTDTQYF
>.|TRBJ2-5|.|TRBV6-5
TGTGCCAGCAGCCGGGGGCCCGAGACCCAGTACTTC
CASSRGPETQYF
>.|TRBJ1-1|.|TRBV28
TGTGCCAGCAGTTTGGGGGGATTCACTGAAGCTTTCTTT
CASSLGGFTEAFF
>.|TRBJ2-7|.|TRBV6-2/TRBV6-3
TGTGCCAGCAGTTATGGGGGTTCCTACGAGCAGTACTTC
CASSYGGSYEQYF
>.|TRBJ2-1|.|TRBV4-2
TGTGCCAGCAGCCCCCAGGGGGAGGGCTACAATGAGCAGTTCTTC
CASSPQGEGYNEQFF
>.|TRBJ1-1|.|TRBV5-4
TGTGCCAGCAGCTTTGAGGGGGACCGTGAAGCTTTCTTT
CASSFEGDREAFF
>.|TRBJ2-1|.|TRBV4-1
TGCGCCAGCAGCTACGCACCCCAGGGAGGACCGCGAAATGAGCAGTTCTTC
CASSYAPQGGPRNEQFF
>.|TRBJ2-5|.|TRBV7-9
TGTGCCAGCAGCCCTTGGGGAGAGACCCAGTACTTC
CASSPWGETQYF
>few|TRBJ1-6|.|TRBV3-1/TRBV3-2
TGTGCCAGCACCCCCCAGGAGGGTACTAATTCACCCCTCCACTTT
CASTPQEGTNSPLHF
>.|TRBJ2-1|TRBD2|TRBV4-3
TGCGCCAGCAGCCAAGTGTCCCCCGTGGTCGCGGGGGGCCACTACAATGAGCAGTTCTTC
CASSQVSPVVAGGHYNEQFF
>.|TRBJ1-1|.|TRBV7-9
TGTGCCAGCAGCTTAATGTTCGACAGAGACTTAACTGAAGCTTTCTTT
CASSLMFDRDLTEAFF
>.|TRBJ2-2|.|TRBV21-1
TGTGCCAGCAGCAAAGAAGCAGGGACGAACACCGGGGAGCTGTTTTTT
CASSKEAGTNTGELFF
>.|TRBJ2-3|TRBD2|TRBV5-4
TGTGCCAGCAGCCTCGGGACTAGCGGGGGGGCAAGAGATACGCAGTATTTT
CASSLGTSGGARDTQYF
>.|TRBJ1-1|.|TRBV7-3
TGTGCCAGCAGCGAACCCGGGTACACTGAAGCTTTCTTT
CASSEPGYTEAFF
>once|TRBJ2-3|TRBD2|TRBV10-1
TGCGCCAGCAGTGAGTCACTAGCGGGGGGAACCGATACGCAGTATTTT
CASSESLAGGTDTQYF
>.|TRBJ2-3|TRBD2|TRBV15
TGTGCCACCAGCAGAGGGGAAAAACTAGCGGTTACAGATACGCAGTATTTT
CATSRGEKLAVTDTQYF